This T cell receptor (beta chain) emerged from a study of cytomegalovirus exposure and HLA in healthy donors. Trimming cost V 2 bases and J 0 bases, with 11 bases left between them. CDR1 is LGHNA and CDR2 is YSLEER in the germline V gene. The CDR3 has 15 amino acids. Amplification used 60 Vbeta primers and 13 Jbeta primers. The repertoire was sequenced with immunoSEQ multiplex PCR; TCRdb's copy has only in-frame clones and lacks some. The sample table includes 40,000 to 50,000 clones. The TCR sequence derives from a man under 40 in good health and CMV-seronegative. The chain recombines TRBV4-3 with TRBJ2-7, with D hard to call. Source material: PBMCs. The CDR3 DNA reads as TGCGCCAGCAGCCAATACGCCGAGAGCTCCTACGAGCAGTACTTC. Its protein is CASSQYAESSYEQYF.